These 29 T cell receptor beta chains share one sample of origin, sequenced in a study of blood T cells in healthy people across ages. Sample-barcoded 5' priming and a J-beta primer mix drove a second PCR of about 7 to 11 cycles. TCRdb re-called the 5' RACE reads with MiXCR, one entry per CDR3 protein. The repertoire has some 730,000 distinct CDR3 sequences, 22% of them found once; the top ten carry approximately 20%. Sequencing was done on a sample of blood. The receptors originated from a man in his 70s in good health.

The sample holds a few counts of this clonotype. The rearrangement joins TRBV28 to TRBJ2-5; 9 bases align to TRBD2. The J call may be incorrect, as the DNA end agrees better with TRBJ2-7. Germline V CDR1 and CDR2: MDHEN, SYDVKM. The CDR3 is made up of 14 amino acids. CDR3 nucleotide sequence: TGTGCCAGCACCTGGGGTAGCGGGGGTTACGAGCAGTACTTC. Translated, it gives CASTWGSGGYEQYF.

The CDR3 is CASSQQFGDEQFF. Here the CDR3 DNA reads TGCGCCAGCAGCCAACAGTTTGGCGATGAGCAGTTCTTC. The J gene is TRBJ2-7, the V gene TRBV4-3; no clear D gene. Judging by the DNA end, TRBJ2-1 fits better; the J call may be wrong. The germline CDR1 and CDR2 sequences are LGHNA and YSLEER. This CDR3 has 13 residues.

The V gene is TRBV12-3 or TRBV12-4, the J gene TRBJ2-1, with 8 bases matching TRBD2. This CDR3 region has 13 residues. With V trimmed by 8 bases and J by 1 base, 1 base remained unmatched. The CDR3 is CASERGSYNEQFF. The CDR3 bases are TGTGCCAGCGAGCGGGGGTCCTACAATGAGCAGTTCTTC.

This clonotype was found a few times. The genes are TRBV10-3 and TRBJ2-5; perhaps TRBD2 as D (6 bases). With the DNA end fitting TRBJ2-1 better, the J assignment may be wrong. Germline loops: CDR1 ENHRY, CDR2 SYGVKD. This CDR3 comprises 12 residues. The CDR3 region has the DNA TGTGCCATCAGTGAGGCGGGGAATGAGCAGTTCTTC. It yields the protein CAISEAGNEQFF.

The CDR3: CATSDPGSGGNEQFF. CDR3 DNA: TGTGCCACCAGTGATCCCGGGTCAGGGGGAAATGAGCAGTTCTTC. The chain couples TRBV24-1 to TRBJ2-1; 7 positions agree with TRBD1. The CDR3 is 15 amino acids. J was trimmed by 7 bases and V by 3 bases; bases with no gene match: 8. Germline values: CDR1 KGHDR, CDR2 SFDVKD.

This rearrangement joins TRBV7-2 to TRBJ2-4; D possibly corresponds to TRBD2 (5 bases). This CDR3 comprises 17 residues. The germline gives CDR1 SGHTA, CDR2 FQGNSA. With 1 base removed from V and 0 bases from J, the gap between germline ends came to 13 bases. The CDR3 coding sequence is TGTGCCAGCAGCTTAGTAGAGGGCCAGACAGCCAAAAACATTCAGTACTTC. It codes for CASSLVEGQTAKNIQYF.

This clonotype appeared a few times. One end of the junction does not line up with germline, which may come from a read error. The V call is TRBV12-3 or TRBV12-4, the J call TRBJ1-1; D ambiguous. The CDR3 has 16 residues. The CDR3 nucleotides read TGTGCCAGCAGTTTTTCCGCTTTTCGGCTGAACACTGAAGTTTTCTTT. It specifies CASSFSAFRLNTEVFF.

This clonotype was seen more than once but under ten times. V gene TRBV15 combines with J gene TRBJ1-3; 7 bases line up with TRBD1. V shed 2 bases and J 3 bases; nucleotides not matched to a gene: 7. In germline, CDR1 is LNHNV, CDR2 YYDKDF (reference sequence). This CDR3 is built from 16 residues. CDR3 sequence reads: CATSRNTGVDGNTIYF. CDR3 coding DNA: TGTGCCACCAGCAGAAATACAGGGGTGGATGGAAACACCATATATTTT.

This clonotype has only a few counts. The chain has TRBV10-3 and TRBJ2-1; D not resolved. V was pared by 2 bases and J by 9 bases, with 8 bases between. The CDR3 runs to 12 residues. In germline, CDR1 is ENHRY, CDR2 SYGVKD. The CDR3 loop is CAISEDDGEQFF. The CDR3 bases are TGTGCCATCAGTGAGGACGATGGTGAGCAGTTCTTC.

The chain couples TRBV5-1 to TRBJ2-5; 10 bases agree with TRBD2. The closer fit of TRBJ2-7 to the DNA end suggests the J call may be wrong. The CDR3 contains 15 residues. Germline V gives CDR1 SGHRS, CDR2 YFSETQ. This chain's CDR3 is CASSTNSGRSYEQYV. The DNA for the CDR3 is TGCGCCAGCAGCACCAATAGCGGGAGGAGCTACGAGCAGTACGTC.

The rearrangement uses TRBV6-5 and TRBJ1-3; TRBD1 matches at 7 bases. The J segment lost 0 bases and the V segment lost 5 bases, leaving 10 bases of the junction unmatched. The germline V gene has CDR1 MNHEY and CDR2 SVGAGI. The CDR3 runs 17 residues. In DNA form, the CDR3 reads TGTGCCAGCAGTACTACCCTCAGGGGGAACTCTGGAAACACCATATATTTT. Translated, it gives CASSTTLRGNSGNTIYF.

This clonotype has more than one count but fewer than ten. The V and J genes are TRBV25-1 and TRBJ2-7, with TRBD1 identical over 7 bases. The CDR3 is 13 residues long. CDR1 is MGHDK and CDR2 is SYGVNS in the germline V gene. With 6 bases clipped from V and 5 bases from J, the junction kept 7 bases outside the gene matches. CDR3 DNA sequence: TGTGCCAGCAGGCAAGACAGGGTAAACGAGCAGTACTTC. Residues: CASRQDRVNEQYF.

As regards this clonotype: A junction end diverges from the germline sequence, so it may reflect a read error. V is TRBV6-6 and J is TRBJ2-2; tentatively, D is TRBD1 (7 bases). The CDR3 length is 13 residues. CDR1 is MNHNY, CDR2 SVGAGI, per germline (reference sequence). CDR3 protein: CAGLTGVGGERFF. The DNA for the CDR3 is TGTGCCGGACTAACAGGGGTGGGCGGGGAGCGGTTTTTT.

The J gene is TRBJ2-5, the V gene TRBV6-5, with 11 positions matching TRBD1. With the DNA end fitting TRBJ2-7 better, the J assignment may be wrong. The CDR3 consists of 15 residues. Germline loops: CDR1 MNHEY, CDR2 SVGAGI. The CDR3 DNA is TGTGCCAGCACGGCCGGGACAGGGGGCTCCTACGAGCAGTACTTC. This encodes CASTAGTGGSYEQYF.

This clonotype came up a few times. V usage is TRBV6-2 or TRBV6-3 and J usage is TRBJ2-7; 9 bases agree with TRBD2. The CDR3 contains 15 residues. With 2 bases clipped from V and 2 bases from J, the junction kept 4 bases outside the gene matches. Germline V gene data show CDR1 as MNHEY and CDR2 as SVGEGT. This CDR3 is CASSYGLAPTYEQYV. CDR3 nucleotides: TGTGCCAGCAGTTACGGACTAGCGCCAACCTACGAGCAGTACGTC.

V gene TRBV9 combines with J gene TRBJ1-4, with D unresolved. V lost 0 bases and J lost 7, with 10 bases in between. From germline, CDR1 is SGDLS and CDR2 YYNGEE. This CDR3 has 14 amino acids. The CDR3 region has the DNA TGTGCCAGCAGCGTAGACTCGGGCGGTGAAAAACTGTTTTTT. It codes for CASSVDSGGEKLFF.

This chain uses TRBV6-5 with TRBJ1-1; D not certain. Germline CDR1 reads MNHEY; CDR2 reads SVGAGI. This CDR3 comprises 12 residues. Trimming stripped 0 bases from V and 10 bases from J, with 9 bases between. The CDR3 spells CASSYSSAPAFF. In DNA form, the CDR3 reads TGTGCCAGCAGTTACTCATCCGCCCCAGCTTTCTTT.

A few counts support this clonotype. CDR3 sequence (DNA): TGCGCCAGCAGCTCTGGTAACTTAGGGAACACCGGGGAGCTGTTTTTT. Residues: CASSSGNLGNTGELFF. V gene TRBV5-1 combines with J gene TRBJ2-2; D is ambiguous. The CDR3 extends over 16 amino acids. CDR1 and CDR2 (germline): SGHRS, YFSETQ. Trimming pared 3 bases from V and 1 base from J, leaving 13 bases between.

The chain employs TRBV28 and TRBJ2-5; TRBD1 matches 8 bases. The J call is doubtful: the DNA matches TRBJ2-7 better. Germline V gene sequence: CDR1 MDHEN, CDR2 SYDVKM. The CDR3 spans 17 residues. This CDR3 reads CASSLRTGPLLTLEQYF. The CDR3 DNA is TGTGCCAGCAGTTTAAGGACAGGGCCTCTACTCACTCTCGAGCAGTACTTC.

This clonotype was observed a few times. Here the CDR3 reads CASSLEARGLGEKLFF. The CDR3, as DNA: TGTGCCAGCAGTTTAGAGGCCAGGGGGCTAGGTGAAAAACTGTTTTTT. The genes are TRBV12-3 or TRBV12-4 and TRBJ1-4, with 8 bases aligning to TRBD1. V was pared by 1 base and J by 7 bases, with 8 bases of the junction left unmatched. The CDR3 length is 16 residues.

This clonotype was seen a few times. The V and J genes are TRBV5-1 and TRBJ2-5; D call uncertain. The CDR3 totals 15 residues. V was shortened by 0 bases and J by 1 base, with 10 bases between the two germline ends. Germline lookup yields CDR1 SGHRS and CDR2 YFSETQ. CDR3: CASSLDPQAQETQYF. CDR3 coding DNA: TGCGCCAGCAGCTTGGACCCTCAGGCCCAAGAGACCCAGTACTTC.

This chain uses TRBV7-2 with TRBJ2-3; D gene unclear. This CDR3 has 14 residues. Germline values: CDR1 SGHTA, CDR2 FQGNSA. V dropped 0 bases and J dropped 4 bases, with 8 bases sitting between them. The DNA of the CDR3 is TGTGCCAGCAGCTTAGCGGCAGGTTCAGATACGCAGTATTTT. Residues: CASSLAAGSDTQYF. Full variable domain (missing parts from reference TRBV7-2 and TRBJ2-3): GAGVSQSPSNKVTEKGKDVELRCDPISGHTALYWYRQSLGQGLEFLIYFQGNSAPDKSGLPSDRFSAERTGGSVSTLTIQRTQQEDSAVYLCASSLAAGSDTQYFGPGTRLTVL.

The chain combines TRBV10-3 with TRBJ2-7; D might be TRBD1 (6 bases). CDR1 is ENHRY and CDR2 is SYGVKD in the germline V gene. The V end was cut by 4 bases, the J end by 0 bases, with 10 bases between. The CDR3 is made up of 14 amino acids. In nucleotides, the CDR3 is TGTGCCATCAGTGGCGGACAGACCTCCTACGAGCAGTACTTC. Its protein product is CAISGGQTSYEQYF.

This clonotype was seen more than once but under ten times. This chain connects TRBV12-3 or TRBV12-4 to TRBJ2-1, with D possibly being TRBD2 (6 bases). The CDR3 totals 15 residues. The V gene lost 4 bases and the J gene lost 12 bases, with 22 bases spanning the gap. The CDR3 spells CASSSSGTKPGGQFF. For the CDR3, the DNA is TGTGCCAGCAGTTCATCCGGGACCAAACCCGGGGGGCAGTTCTTC.

The CDR3: CAISEGANSNQPQHF. The CDR3 DNA reads as TGTGCCATCAGTGAGGGTGCCAACAGCAATCAGCCCCAGCATTTT. The chain recombines TRBV10-3 with TRBJ1-5; D is undetermined. In germline, CDR1 is ENHRY, CDR2 SYGVKD. The CDR3 contains 15 residues. Trimming removed 2 bases at V and 1 base at J, with 9 bases between.

V usage is TRBV3-1 and J usage is TRBJ1-5; a possible D gene is TRBD1 (5 bases). CDR1 and CDR2 (germline): LGHDT, YNNKEL (reference sequence). V was cut by 0 bases and J by 7 bases, with 10 bases left in between. The CDR3 covers 14 residues. DNA for the CDR3: TGTGCCAGCAGCCAAGAACTGTGGGGCCAGCCCCAGCATTTT. This translates into CASSQELWGQPQHF.

The V gene is TRBV7-3, the J gene TRBJ2-2; 8 nucleotides line up with TRBD1. The V gene end was trimmed by 1 base and the J gene end by 4 bases; junction bases not matched to a gene: 8. The germline gives CDR1 SGHTA, CDR2 FQGTGA. The CDR3 has 17 residues. Here the CDR3 reads CASSLNAGGKGTGELFF. In DNA form, the CDR3 reads TGTGCCAGCAGCTTAAATGCAGGGGGCAAGGGCACCGGGGAGCTGTTTTTT.

V usage is TRBV14 and J usage is TRBJ2-1; 13 bases agree with TRBD2. The V and J ends lost 4 bases and 3 bases, in that order; junction bases with no gene match: 12. There are 19 residues in the CDR3. In germline, CDR1 is SGHDN, CDR2 FVKESK. In nucleotides, the CDR3 is TGTGCCAGCAGCCGCGGGCGCTGGACTAGCGGGGGAAACTACAATGAGCAGTTCTTC. Encoded protein: CASSRGRWTSGGNYNEQFF.

This clonotype was detected only a few times. V and J are TRBV12-3 or TRBV12-4 and TRBJ1-1; D not resolved. V lost 5 bases and J 4 bases, leaving 8 bases between the germline ends. The CDR3 runs 12 residues. The CDR3 sequence: CASSPVRTEAFF. The CDR3, as DNA: TGTGCCAGCAGTCCCGTTCGCACTGAAGCTTTCTTT.